Shown below are 10 T cell receptor beta chains from a single sample sequenced in a study of CD8+CD57+ T cells in acquired aplastic anemia. TCR beta VDJ combinations and CDR3 sequences were profiled from genomic DNA. Via MiXCR, TCRdb re-called the reads, giving one row per CDR3 protein. Among about 160,000 distinct CDR3 sequences listed, roughly 50% were seen once. Patients chosen for sequencing had shown CD8+CD57+ cell expansion by flow cytometry. Sequencing input: sorted CD4+, CD8+, or CD8+CD57+ T cells (not recorded which) from PBMCs. The source is a human donor with aplastic anemia.

Written as DNA, the CDR3 is TGTGCCACCAGTGAAAAGACTAGCTCCTACAATGAGCAGTTCTTC. Its translation is CATSEKTSSYNEQFF. The chain couples TRBV24-1 to TRBJ2-1; D may be TRBD2 (6 bases). The length of the CDR3 is 15 residues. The germline V and J ends were trimmed by 4 bases and 0 bases, with 9 bases remaining between them. Germline values: CDR1 KGHDR, CDR2 SFDVKD.

As regards this clonotype: At one of its ends the junction is not consistent with the germline gene, which may arise from a read error. The J gene is TRBJ2-2, the V gene TRBV9; weak D call: TRBD2 (5 bases). This CDR3 region has 14 residues. Germline lookup yields CDR1 SGDLS and CDR2 YYNGEE. CDR3 DNA sequence: TGTGCCAGCACTCTCTTCGCGAACACCGGGGATCTGTTTTTT. Its translation is CASTLFANTGDLFF. The variable domain in full, completed from reference TRBV9 and TRBJ2-2, reads DSGVTQTPKHLITATGQRVTLRCSPRSGDLSVYWYQQSLDQGLQFLIQYYNGEERAKGNILERFSAQQFPDLHSELNLSSLELGDSALYFCASTLFANTGDLFFGEGSRLTVL.

This clonotype was found a few times. The chain uses TRBV9 and TRBJ1-2, with 8 bases fitting TRBD1. The trim removed 7 bases at V and 4 bases at J, leaving 3 bases unmatched. Germline loops: CDR1 SGDLS, CDR2 YYNGEE. This CDR3 is 12 amino acids long. CDR3 bases: TGTGCCAGCTACGACAGGGGCTATGGCTACACCTTC. This translates into CASYDRGYGYTF.

The chain recombines TRBV7-9 with TRBJ1-2; TRBD1 matches at 11 bases. The V gene's germline CDR1 is SEHNR and CDR2 FQNEAQ (reference sequence). CDR3 length equals 15 residues. The V segment lost 1 base and the J segment 4 bases; nucleotides outside the gene matches: 2. CDR3 sequence: CASSLEGTGGYGYTF. CDR3 nucleotide sequence: TGTGCCAGCAGCTTAGAGGGGACAGGGGGCTATGGCTACACCTTC.

This clonotype was picked up one time. The chain has TRBV28 and TRBJ2-1; D remains unclear. CDR3 length: 11 amino acids. CDR1 MDHEN and CDR2 SYDVKM come from the germline V gene. V was trimmed by 5 bases and J by 10 bases, leaving 9 bases between them. The CDR3 sequence: CASSPLREQFF. CDR3 coding DNA: TGTGCCAGCAGTCCCCTGAGGGAGCAGTTCTTC.

This clonotype was observed at least ten times. V and J are TRBV25-1 and TRBJ2-2, with D perhaps matching TRBD1 or TRBD2 (5 bases each). Trimming took off 3 bases at V and 13 bases at J, with 12 bases between the two ends. This CDR3 contains 12 residues. Germline V gene sequence: CDR1 MGHDK, CDR2 SYGVNS. CDR3 in amino acids: CASSETEGLLFF. CDR3 DNA: TGTGCCAGCAGTGAGACAGAGGGATTGCTGTTTTTT. Full variable domain (remainder filled in from reference TRBV25-1 and TRBJ2-2): EADIYQTPRYLVIGTGKKITLECSQTMGHDKMYWYQQDPGMELHLIHYSYGVNSTEKGDLSSESTVSRIRTEHFPLTLESARPSHTSQYLCASSETEGLLFFGEGSRLTVL.

This clonotype was seen a few times. The chain recombines TRBV27 with TRBJ2-7; D is undetermined. Germline loops: CDR1 MNHEY, CDR2 SMNVEV (reference sequence). This CDR3 has 14 residues. Trimming removed 5 bases at V and 2 bases at J, with 13 bases between. CDR3 bases: TGTGCCAGCAGTCTCCTACCATCCCCCTACGAGCAGTACTTC. Protein sequence: CASSLLPSPYEQYF.

In this sample, this clonotype turned up a few times. The chain joins TRBV30 to TRBJ2-7; 13 bases align to TRBD2. The germline V gene has CDR1 GTSNPN and CDR2 SVGIG (reference sequence). This CDR3 is built from 16 residues. Trimming removed 2 bases from V and 8 bases from J; junction bases left unmatched: 12. The CDR3 loop reads CAWSFLLAGGSRKQYF. Written as DNA, the CDR3 is TGTGCCTGGAGTTTTTTACTAGCGGGAGGGTCCAGGAAGCAGTACTTC.

This clonotype appeared a few times. The V call is TRBV7-3, the J call TRBJ2-1; TRBD2 matches 8 bases. There are 16 residues in the CDR3. J was trimmed by 0 bases and V by 5 bases; bases with no gene match: 6. Germline CDR1 reads SGHTA; CDR2 reads FQGTGA. The CDR3 is CASSPRSGSSYNEQFF. In DNA form, the CDR3 reads TGTGCCAGCAGCCCCCGGAGCGGGAGCTCCTACAATGAGCAGTTCTTC. The whole variable domain, remainder taken from reference TRBV7-3 and TRBJ2-1, is GAGVSQTPSNKVTEKGKYVELRCDPISGHTALYWYRQSLGQGPEFLIYFQGTGAADDSGLPNDRFFAVRPEGSVSTLKIQRTERGDSAVYLCASSPRSGSSYNEQFFGPGTRLTVL.

This clonotype was counted many times. The chain is built from TRBV7-9 and TRBJ2-7; D is ambiguous. In germline, CDR1 is SEHNR, CDR2 FQNEAQ (reference sequence). V lost 1 base and J 6 bases, leaving 13 bases between the germline ends. This CDR3 has 14 amino acids. CDR3: CASSLEGVGSEQYF. CDR3 nucleotide sequence: TGTGCCAGCAGCTTAGAAGGAGTTGGTAGCGAGCAGTACTTC.